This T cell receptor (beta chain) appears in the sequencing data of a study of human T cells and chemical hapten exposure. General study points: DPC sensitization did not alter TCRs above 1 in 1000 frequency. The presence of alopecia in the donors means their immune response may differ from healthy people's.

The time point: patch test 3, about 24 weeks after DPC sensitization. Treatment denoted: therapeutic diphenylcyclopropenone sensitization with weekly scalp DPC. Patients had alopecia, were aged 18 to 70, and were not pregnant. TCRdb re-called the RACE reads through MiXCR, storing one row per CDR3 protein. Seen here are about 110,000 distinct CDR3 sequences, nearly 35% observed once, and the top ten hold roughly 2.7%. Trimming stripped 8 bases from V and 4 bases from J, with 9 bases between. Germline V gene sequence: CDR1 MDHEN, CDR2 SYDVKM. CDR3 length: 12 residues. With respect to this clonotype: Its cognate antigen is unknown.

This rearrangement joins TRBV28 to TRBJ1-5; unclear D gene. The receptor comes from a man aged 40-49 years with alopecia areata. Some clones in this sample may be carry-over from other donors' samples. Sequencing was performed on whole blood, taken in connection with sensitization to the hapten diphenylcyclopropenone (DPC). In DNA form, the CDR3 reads TGTGCCAGCCAGAGTGGGAATCAGCCCCAGCATTTT. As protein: CASQSGNQPQHF.